The 23 T cell receptor beta chains reported below all come from one sample, sequenced in a study of blood T cell repertoires in COVID-19. The repertoire was sequenced with immunoSEQ multiplex PCR; TCRdb's copy has only in-frame clones and lacks some. The sample consists of 150,000 to 200,000 clones, about four fifths of them appearing once. The sequenced sample consisted of peripheral blood. All receptors derive from a woman aged 70-85 years with COVID-19, enrolled during active disease.

This clone was picked up a small number of times. The J gene is TRBJ1-2, the V gene TRBV10-3; 7 nucleotides align to TRBD1. J was trimmed by 4 bases and V by 6 bases; bases with no gene match: 8. Germline V gives CDR1 ENHRY, CDR2 SYGVKD. The CDR3 is made up of 14 amino acids. The CDR3 nucleotides are TGTGCCATCAGCCCACGACAGGGCCCCTATGGCTACACCTTC. Its protein product is CAISPRQGPYGYTF.

The CDR3 is CASSLTRQGANYGYTF. The CDR3 DNA reads TGCGCCAGCAGCTTGACTAGACAGGGGGCGAACTATGGCTACACCTTC. The V gene is TRBV5-1, the J gene TRBJ1-2, with 10 positions matching TRBD1. J gave up 2 bases and V 1 base, and 5 bases lay outside the gene matches. The germline V gene has CDR1 SGHRS and CDR2 YFSETQ. The CDR3 has 16 residues. The complete variable domain, with remaining parts taken from reference TRBV5-1 and TRBJ1-2, reads KAGVTQTPRYLIKTRGQQVTLSCSPISGHRSVSWYQQTPGQGLQFLFEYFSETQRNKGNFPGRFSGRQFSNSRSEMNVSTLELGDSALYLCASSLTRQGANYGYTFGSGTRLTVV.

This clone was seen a single time. Other DNA variants within this sample encode the same CDR3. This chain links TRBV7-2 with TRBJ2-3, with D possibly TRBD2 on 7 matching bases. V was clipped by 1 base and J by 6 bases, with 17 bases between them. The CDR3 covers 16 residues. Germline CDR1 SGHTA, CDR2 FQGNSA. Written as DNA, the CDR3 is TGTGCCAGCAGCTTAGGAGGGGGGGGCCGGGTGGATACGCAGTATTTT. Amino acid sequence: CASSLGGGGRVDTQYF.

The rearrangement joins TRBV5-1 to TRBJ2-2, with 7 bases matching TRBD1. This CDR3 has 14 residues. Germline CDR1 reads SGHRS; CDR2 reads YFSETQ. V lost 4 bases and J lost 2; bases outside the gene matches: 2. CDR3 amino acids: CASSRDRNTGELFF. The CDR3 coding sequence is TGCGCCAGCAGCAGGGACAGAAACACCGGGGAGCTGTTTTTT.

V gene TRBV14 combines with J gene TRBJ1-1; 7 bases line up with TRBD1. The length of the CDR3 is 14 residues. The ends lost 4 bases at V and 5 bases at J; junction bases unmatched: 7. Per the germline V gene, CDR1 is SGHDN and CDR2 is FVKESK. The CDR3 sequence is CASSLPKQGTEAFF. CDR3 nucleotides: TGTGCCAGCAGCCTACCTAAACAGGGGACTGAAGCTTTCTTT.

The chain uses TRBV24-1 and TRBJ1-4; D gene uncertain. The germline gives CDR1 KGHDR, CDR2 SFDVKD. This CDR3 comprises 14 residues. Deletions cut 6 bases from V and 8 bases from J, with 15 bases between. The CDR3 loop reads CATSSGNLGEKLFF. CDR3 nucleotide sequence: TGTGCCACCAGTTCCGGGAACCTTGGGGAAAAACTGTTTTTT.

The chain has TRBV27 and TRBJ2-3; 12 bases match TRBD2. The CDR3 sequence is 15 residues long. With V trimmed by 6 bases and J by 8 bases, 9 bases remained unmatched. The germline V gene has CDR1 MNHEY and CDR2 SMNVEV (reference sequence). The CDR3 DNA reads TGTGCCAGCAGCCGCGGGCTAGCGGGAGGGTTTACGCAGTATTTT. Translating it yields CASSRGLAGGFTQYF.

The V gene is TRBV4-2, the J gene TRBJ2-1; a weak D match, TRBD2 (7 bases). CDR1 and CDR2 (germline): LGHNA, YNFKEQ. The CDR3 has 18 amino acids. V was shortened by 0 bases and J by 6 bases, with 21 bases between the two germline ends. This CDR3 is CASSQDGGAFAGANEQFF. The CDR3, as DNA: TGTGCCAGCAGCCAAGATGGGGGGGCCTTTGCGGGGGCCAATGAGCAGTTCTTC.

The rearrangement joins TRBV10-3 to TRBJ1-1; the D gene is possibly TRBD1 (5 bases). V lost 5 bases, J lost 4 bases, and 14 bases lay in between. The germline V gene has CDR1 ENHRY and CDR2 SYGVKD. The CDR3 is made up of 14 amino acids. Written as DNA, the CDR3 is TGTGCCATCAGTTACACAGGCGGTGGCACTGAAGCTTTCTTT. As protein: CAISYTGGGTEAFF.

This clone was found once. The CDR3 DNA is TGCAGCGCCAAAACCCCAGGGGCTAGTGAAAAACTGTTTTTT. Translated, it gives CSAKTPGASEKLFF. J is TRBJ1-4 and V is TRBV29-1; possible D gene TRBD1, 6 bases. With 7 bases removed from V and 7 bases from J, the gap between germline ends came to 19 bases. CDR3 length: 14 amino acids. Germline loops: CDR1 SQVTM, CDR2 ANQGSEA.

The chain is built from TRBV2 and TRBJ2-6; D possibly corresponds to TRBD1 (7 bases). Germline CDR1 is SNHLY and CDR2 is FYNNEI. Trimming removed 2 bases from V and 0 bases from J, with 14 bases in between. This CDR3 is built from 18 residues. The CDR3 bases are TGTGCCAGCAGTGAACAAGGACAGGACTACTCTGGGGCCAACGTCCTGACTTTC. It encodes CASSEQGQDYSGANVLTF.

This chain links TRBV25-1 with TRBJ2-6; maybe TRBD1 (5 bases). The germline V gene has CDR1 MGHDK and CDR2 SYGVNS. The CDR3 runs 15 residues. The V gene lost 3 bases and the J gene lost 0 bases, with 6 bases spanning the gap. The CDR3 nucleotides are TGTGCCAGCAGTGAGACAGCCTCTGGGGCCAACGTCCTGACTTTC. Translating it yields CASSETASGANVLTF.

This clone was counted only a few times. This chain connects TRBV6-5 to TRBJ1-1; D not resolved. Per the germline V gene, CDR1 is MNHEY and CDR2 is SVGAGI. This CDR3 is 11 amino acids long. V was clipped by 6 bases and J by 4 bases, with 6 bases between them. CDR3 sequence: CASRGGTEAFF. The CDR3 DNA reads as TGTGCCAGCAGGGGAGGCACTGAAGCTTTCTTT.

V usage is TRBV18 and J usage is TRBJ2-2; D possibly corresponds to TRBD2 (6 bases). Germline-derived CDR1 and CDR2 are KGHSH and LQKENI. The CDR3 contains 16 residues. Trimming shortened V by 2 bases and J by 5 bases, and 15 bases separated the two germline ends. In DNA form, the CDR3 reads TGTGCCAGCTCACCATCGTCGGGAGTATGGACCGGGGAGCTGTTTTTT. Translated, it gives CASSPSSGVWTGELFF.

This chain uses TRBV5-4 with TRBJ1-2, with no clear D. Trimming took off 2 bases at V and 2 bases at J, with 19 bases between the two ends. Germline V CDR1 and CDR2: SGHNT, YYREEE (reference sequence). CDR3 length: 17 amino acids. The CDR3 coding sequence is TGTGCCAGCAGCTTAGGCAGGCCAGCCTCAGCAAACTATGGCTACACCTTC. This gives the protein CASSLGRPASANYGYTF. Drawing the rest from reference TRBV5-4 and TRBJ1-2, the complete variable domain is ETGVTQSPTHLIKTRGQQVTLRCSSQSGHNTVSWYQQALGQGPQFIFQYYREEENGRGNFPPRFSGLQFPNYSSELNVNALELDDSALYLCASSLGRPASANYGYTFGSGTRLTVV.

The V gene is TRBV19, the J gene TRBJ2-3, with D perhaps TRBD1 (6 bases). The CDR3 contains 13 residues. V shed 0 bases and J shed 6 bases, with 7 bases lying between them. Per germline, CDR1 LNHDA and CDR2 SQIVND (reference sequence). CDR3 protein: CASSIDTGDTQYF. The CDR3 bases are TGTGCCAGTAGTATAGACACAGGGGATACGCAGTATTTT.

This clone has only one observation. The rearrangement joins TRBV28 to TRBJ1-4, with D maybe TRBD1 (5 bases). Germline CDR1 and CDR2: MDHEN and SYDVKM. V lost 5 bases and J lost 8, with 18 bases in between. CDR3 length equals 15 residues. The CDR3 region is CASSLPGPGGEKLFF. The CDR3, as DNA: TGTGCCAGCAGTCTACCGGGTCCCGGGGGGGAAAAACTGTTTTTT.

This chain uses TRBV11-2 with TRBJ1-4; D unclear. The germline gives CDR1 SGHAT, CDR2 FQNNGV. The CDR3 totals 15 residues. The V end was cut by 1 base, the J end by 0 bases, with 6 bases between. This CDR3 is CASSLVPATNEKLFF. CDR3 sequence (DNA): TGTGCCAGCAGCTTAGTACCGGCAACTAATGAAAAACTGTTTTTT.

This sequence joins TRBV19 and TRBJ2-2, with 9 bases fitting TRBD1. CDR3 length equals 18 residues. Germline-derived CDR1 and CDR2 are LNHDA and SQIVND (reference sequence). V was clipped by 3 bases and J by 2 bases; unmatched bases: 10. CDR3 sequence: CASSIRRTGVPNTGELFF. CDR3 DNA: TGTGCCAGTAGTATCCGCCGGACAGGGGTACCCAACACCGGGGAGCTGTTTTTT.

V usage is TRBV27 and J usage is TRBJ1-6; 8 bases align to TRBD1. V lost 5 bases to trimming and J lost 3 bases; unmatched junction nucleotides: 3. The CDR3 length is 15 residues. CDR1 and CDR2 (germline): MNHEY, SMNVEV (reference sequence). In nucleotides, the CDR3 is TGTGCCAGCAGTCGACAGGGGAACTATAATTCACCCCTCCACTTT. This sequence encodes CASSRQGNYNSPLHF.

A note on this clone: The junction departs from germline at one end; a sequencing error may be responsible. This chain uses TRBV5-1 with TRBJ1-4; D might be TRBD1 (6 bases). Germline CDR1 and CDR2: SGHRS and YFSETQ. This CDR3 has 13 amino acids. The CDR3 DNA is TGCGCCAGCAGCTTGGATCGTGCTGAGACAGGAGTTTTT. Protein: CASSLDRAETGVF.

This clone was seen only once. This chain links TRBV9 with TRBJ2-3; TRBD1 is a possible D gene (5 bases). Trimming removed 0 bases at V and 1 base at J, with 12 bases between. This CDR3 spans 16 amino acids. The germline CDR1 and CDR2 sequences are SGDLS and YYNGEE. CDR3 amino acids: CASSVVPGWGTDTQYF. CDR3 in DNA: TGTGCCAGCAGCGTAGTTCCAGGGTGGGGCACAGATACGCAGTATTTT.

The V gene is TRBV14, the J gene TRBJ2-7; D call uncertain. Between the trimmed V and J ends, which lost 1 base and 4 bases, there was a span of 5 bases. The CDR3 loop spans 12 amino acids. Germline V gene sequence: CDR1 SGHDN, CDR2 FVKESK. CDR3 residues: CASSQVEYEQYF. In DNA form, the CDR3 reads TGTGCCAGCAGCCAAGTGGAGTACGAGCAGTACTTC. The full variable domain, rest sourced from reference TRBV14 and TRBJ2-7, is EAGVTQFPSHSVIEKGQTVTLRCDPISGHDNLYWYRRVMGKEIKFLLHFVKESKQDESGMPNNRFLAERTGGTYSTLKVQPAELEDSGVYFCASSQVEYEQYFGPGTRLTVT.